This T cell receptor (beta chain) was profiled in a study of T cells in Graves' hyperthyroidism and ophthalmopathy. What was amplified from RNA transcripts were TCR beta CDR3 regions. The study used the HTBI primer set for a first-round RT-PCR of the TCR CDR3. TCRdb analysed the multiplex PCR reads with MiXCR anew, one entry per CDR3 protein. The data contain hundreds of thousands of distinct CDR3 sequences, roughly 15% of them singletons. Germline V gene lookup returns CDR1 MDHEN and CDR2 SYDVKM. The V end lost 8 bases, the J end lost 0 bases, and 5 bases lay between the germline ends. CDR3 length: 12 residues.

The TCR sequence derives from a woman aged 50 to 60 with Graves' ophthalmopathy. The J gene is TRBJ1-5, the V gene TRBV28; D is ambiguous. Sequencing was performed on blood. The CDR3 here is CASQFSNQPQHF. The CDR3 coding sequence is TGTGCCAGCCAGTTTAGCAATCAGCCCCAGCATTTT. Drawing the rest from reference TRBV28 and TRBJ1-5, the complete variable domain is DVKVTQSSRYLVKRTGEKVFLECVQDMDHENMFWYRQDPGLGLRLIYFSYDVKMKEKGDIPEGYSVSREKKERFSLILESASTNQTSMYLCASQFSNQPQHFGDGTRLSIL.